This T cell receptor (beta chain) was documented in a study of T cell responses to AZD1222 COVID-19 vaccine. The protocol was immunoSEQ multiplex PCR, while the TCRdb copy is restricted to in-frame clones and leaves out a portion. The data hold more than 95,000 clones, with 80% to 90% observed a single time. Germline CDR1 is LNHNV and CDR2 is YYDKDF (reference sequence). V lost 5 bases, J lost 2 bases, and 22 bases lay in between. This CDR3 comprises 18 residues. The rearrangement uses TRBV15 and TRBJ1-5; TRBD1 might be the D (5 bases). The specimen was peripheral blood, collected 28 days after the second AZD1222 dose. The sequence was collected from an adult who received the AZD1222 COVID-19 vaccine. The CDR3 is CATSSQGWGLGGNQPQHF. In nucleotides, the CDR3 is TGTGCCACCAGCTCCCAAGGGTGGGGGTTAGGGGGCAATCAGCCCCAGCATTTT.